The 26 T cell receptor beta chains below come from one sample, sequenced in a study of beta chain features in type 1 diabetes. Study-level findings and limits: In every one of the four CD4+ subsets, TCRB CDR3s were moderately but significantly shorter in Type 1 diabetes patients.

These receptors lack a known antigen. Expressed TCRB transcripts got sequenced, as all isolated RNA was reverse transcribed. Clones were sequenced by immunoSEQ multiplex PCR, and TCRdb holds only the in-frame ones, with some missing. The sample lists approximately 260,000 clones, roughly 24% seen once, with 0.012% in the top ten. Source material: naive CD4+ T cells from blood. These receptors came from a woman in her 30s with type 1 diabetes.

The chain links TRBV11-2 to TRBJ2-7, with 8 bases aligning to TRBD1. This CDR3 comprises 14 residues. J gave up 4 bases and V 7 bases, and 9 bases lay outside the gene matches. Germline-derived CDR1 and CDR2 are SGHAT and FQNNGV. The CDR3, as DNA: TGTGCCAGCACCTCTAGGGGACAGGTATACGAGCAGTACTTC. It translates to CASTSRGQVYEQYF.

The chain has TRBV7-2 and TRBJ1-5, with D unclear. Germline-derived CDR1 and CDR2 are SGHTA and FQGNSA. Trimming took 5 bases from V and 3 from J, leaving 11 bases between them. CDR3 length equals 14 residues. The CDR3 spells CASSLPEYNQPQHF. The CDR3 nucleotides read TGTGCCAGCAGCCTACCGGAGTACAATCAGCCCCAGCATTTT.

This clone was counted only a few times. For the CDR3, the DNA is TGCAGCGTTGAAGATGGGAGTGCAAGCTCCTACGAGCAGTACTTC. Protein product: CSVEDGSASSYEQYF. This sequence joins TRBV29-1 and TRBJ2-7; D is possibly TRBD2 (5 bases). Germline-derived CDR1 and CDR2 are SQVTM and ANQGSEA. Trimming removed 0 bases from V and 0 bases from J, with 12 bases in between. The length of the CDR3 is 15 residues.

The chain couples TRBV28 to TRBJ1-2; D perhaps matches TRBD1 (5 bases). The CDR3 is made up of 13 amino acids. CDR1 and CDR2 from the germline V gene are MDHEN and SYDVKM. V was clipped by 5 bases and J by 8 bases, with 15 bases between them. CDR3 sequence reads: CASSAPGWWGYTF. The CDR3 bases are TGTGCCAGCAGTGCCCCAGGGTGGTGGGGCTACACCTTC.

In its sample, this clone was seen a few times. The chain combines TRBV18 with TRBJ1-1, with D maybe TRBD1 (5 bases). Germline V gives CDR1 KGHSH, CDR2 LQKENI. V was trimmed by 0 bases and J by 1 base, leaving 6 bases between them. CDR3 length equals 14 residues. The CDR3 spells CASSPPQGNTEAFF. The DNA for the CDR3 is TGTGCCAGCTCACCACCGCAGGGGAACACTGAAGCTTTCTTT. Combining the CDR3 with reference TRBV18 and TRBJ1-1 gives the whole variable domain NAGVMQNPRHLVRRRGQEARLRCSPMKGHSHVYWYRQLPEEGLKFMVYLQKENIIDESGMPKERFSAEFPKEGPSILRIQQVVRGDSAAYFCASSPPQGNTEAFFGQGTRLTVV.

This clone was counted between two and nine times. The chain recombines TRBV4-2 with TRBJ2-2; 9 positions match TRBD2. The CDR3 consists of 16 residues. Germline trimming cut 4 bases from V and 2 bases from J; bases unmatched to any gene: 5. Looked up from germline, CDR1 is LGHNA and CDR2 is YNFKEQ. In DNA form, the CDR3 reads TGTGCCAGCAGCCCCAGTAGCGGGAGTAACACCGGGGAGCTGTTTTTT. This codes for CASSPSSGSNTGELFF.

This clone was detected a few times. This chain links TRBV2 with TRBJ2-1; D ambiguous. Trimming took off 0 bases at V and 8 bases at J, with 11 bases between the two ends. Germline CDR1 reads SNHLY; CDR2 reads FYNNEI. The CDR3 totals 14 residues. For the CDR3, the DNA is TGTGCCAGCAGTGAAGCGCTTTTTACAGATGAGCAGTTCTTC. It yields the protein CASSEALFTDEQFF.

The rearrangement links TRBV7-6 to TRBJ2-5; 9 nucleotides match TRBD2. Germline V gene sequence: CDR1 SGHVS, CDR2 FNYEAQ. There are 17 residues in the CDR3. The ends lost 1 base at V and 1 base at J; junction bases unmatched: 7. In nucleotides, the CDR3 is TGTGCCAGCAGCTTAGTCGGGCTAGCGGGAACCCAAGAGACCCAGTACTTC. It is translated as CASSLVGLAGTQETQYF. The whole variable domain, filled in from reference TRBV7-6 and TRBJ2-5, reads GAGVSQSPRYKVTKRGQDVALRCDPISGHVSLYWYRQALGQGPEFLTYFNYEAQQDKSGLPNDRFSAERPEGSISTLTIQRTEQRDSAMYRCASSLVGLAGTQETQYFGPGTRLLVL.

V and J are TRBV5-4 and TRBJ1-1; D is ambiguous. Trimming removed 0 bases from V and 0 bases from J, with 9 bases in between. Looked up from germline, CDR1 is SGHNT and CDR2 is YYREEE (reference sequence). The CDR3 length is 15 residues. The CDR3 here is CASSLAEHLNTEAFF. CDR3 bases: TGTGCCAGCAGCTTGGCCGAACACCTGAACACTGAAGCTTTCTTT. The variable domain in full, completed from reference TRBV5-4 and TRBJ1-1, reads ETGVTQSPTHLIKTRGQQVTLRCSSQSGHNTVSWYQQALGQGPQFIFQYYREEENGRGNFPPRFSGLQFPNYSSELNVNALELDDSALYLCASSLAEHLNTEAFFGQGTRLTVV.

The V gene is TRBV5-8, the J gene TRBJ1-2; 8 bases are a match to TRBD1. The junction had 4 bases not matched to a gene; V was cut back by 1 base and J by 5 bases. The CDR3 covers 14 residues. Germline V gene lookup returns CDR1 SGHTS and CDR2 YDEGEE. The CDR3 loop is CASSLRQGKYGYTF. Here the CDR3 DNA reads TGTGCCAGCAGCTTGAGACAGGGGAAATATGGCTACACCTTC.

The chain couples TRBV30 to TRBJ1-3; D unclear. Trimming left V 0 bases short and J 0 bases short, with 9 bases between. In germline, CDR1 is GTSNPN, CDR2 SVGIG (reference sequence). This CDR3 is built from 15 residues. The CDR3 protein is CAWSVEGRSGNTIYF. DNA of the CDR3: TGTGCCTGGAGTGTGGAGGGCCGCTCTGGAAACACCATATATTTT.

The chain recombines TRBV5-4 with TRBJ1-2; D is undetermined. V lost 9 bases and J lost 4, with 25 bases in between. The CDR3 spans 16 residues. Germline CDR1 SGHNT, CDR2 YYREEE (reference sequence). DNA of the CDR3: TGTGCCACGGCTCCAGGAGGCATAAATAACCTCTATGGCTACACCTTC. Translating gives CATAPGGINNLYGYTF.

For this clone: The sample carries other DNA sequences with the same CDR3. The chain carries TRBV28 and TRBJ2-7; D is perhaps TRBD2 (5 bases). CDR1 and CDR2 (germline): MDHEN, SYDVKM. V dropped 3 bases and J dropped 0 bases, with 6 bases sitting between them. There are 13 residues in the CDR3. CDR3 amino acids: CASSLGSSYEQYF. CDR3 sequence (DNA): TGTGCCAGCAGTTTGGGGAGCTCCTACGAGCAGTACTTC.

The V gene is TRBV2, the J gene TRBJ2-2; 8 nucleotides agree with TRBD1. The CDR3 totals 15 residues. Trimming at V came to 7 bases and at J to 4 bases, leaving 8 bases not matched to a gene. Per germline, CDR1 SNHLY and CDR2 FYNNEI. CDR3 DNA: TGTGCCAGCACGCCGGGACAGGAGGTCACCGGGGAGCTGTTTTTT. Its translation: CASTPGQEVTGELFF.

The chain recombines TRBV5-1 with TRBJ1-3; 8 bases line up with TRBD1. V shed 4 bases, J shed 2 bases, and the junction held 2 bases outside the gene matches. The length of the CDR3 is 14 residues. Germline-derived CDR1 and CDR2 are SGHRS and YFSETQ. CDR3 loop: CASSPTGAGNTIYF. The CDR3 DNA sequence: TGCGCCAGCAGCCCGACAGGGGCTGGAAACACCATATATTTT.

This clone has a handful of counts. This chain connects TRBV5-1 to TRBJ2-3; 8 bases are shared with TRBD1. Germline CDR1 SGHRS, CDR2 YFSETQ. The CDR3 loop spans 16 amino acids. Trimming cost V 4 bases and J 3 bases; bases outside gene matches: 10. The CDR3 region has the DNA TGCGCCAGCAGCCCCACGCCGGGACAGGTTACAGATACGCAGTATTTT. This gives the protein CASSPTPGQVTDTQYF.

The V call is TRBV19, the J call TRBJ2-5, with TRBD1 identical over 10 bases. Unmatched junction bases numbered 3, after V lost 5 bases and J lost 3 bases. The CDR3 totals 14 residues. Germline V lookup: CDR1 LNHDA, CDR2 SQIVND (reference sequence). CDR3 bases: TGTGCCAGTAGTCAAGGACAGGGGGAAGAGACCCAGTACTTC. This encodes CASSQGQGEETQYF.

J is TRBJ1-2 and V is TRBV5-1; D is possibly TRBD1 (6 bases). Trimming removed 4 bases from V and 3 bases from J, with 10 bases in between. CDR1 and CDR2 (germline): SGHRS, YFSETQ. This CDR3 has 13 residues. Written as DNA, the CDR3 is TGCGCCAGCAGCCAACAGGGTTACTATGGCTACACCTTC. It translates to CASSQQGYYGYTF.

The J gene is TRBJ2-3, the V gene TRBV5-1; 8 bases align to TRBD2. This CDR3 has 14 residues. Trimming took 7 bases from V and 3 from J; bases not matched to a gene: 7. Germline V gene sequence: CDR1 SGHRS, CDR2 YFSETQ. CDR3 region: CASGGGTLTDTQYF. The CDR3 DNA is TGCGCCAGCGGCGGGGGGACCCTTACAGATACGCAGTATTTT.

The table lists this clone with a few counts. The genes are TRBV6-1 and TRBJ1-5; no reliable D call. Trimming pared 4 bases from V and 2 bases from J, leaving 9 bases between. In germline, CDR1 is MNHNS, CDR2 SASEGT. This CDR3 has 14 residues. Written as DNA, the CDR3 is TGTGCCAGCAGTGCCTCAGTCGGCAATCAGCCCCAGCATTTT. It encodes CASSASVGNQPQHF.

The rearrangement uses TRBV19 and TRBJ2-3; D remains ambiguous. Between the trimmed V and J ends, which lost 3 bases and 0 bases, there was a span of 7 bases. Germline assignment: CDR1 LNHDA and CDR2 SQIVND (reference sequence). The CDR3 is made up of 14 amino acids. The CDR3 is CASSIRSSTDTQYF. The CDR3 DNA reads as TGTGCCAGTAGTATCCGGTCTAGCACAGATACGCAGTATTTT.

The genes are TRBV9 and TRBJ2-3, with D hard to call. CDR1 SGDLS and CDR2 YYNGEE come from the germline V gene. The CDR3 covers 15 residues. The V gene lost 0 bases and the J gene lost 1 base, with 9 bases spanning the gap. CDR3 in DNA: TGTGCCAGCAGCGTAGAAGCGAGAGGCACAGATACGCAGTATTTT. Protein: CASSVEARGTDTQYF.

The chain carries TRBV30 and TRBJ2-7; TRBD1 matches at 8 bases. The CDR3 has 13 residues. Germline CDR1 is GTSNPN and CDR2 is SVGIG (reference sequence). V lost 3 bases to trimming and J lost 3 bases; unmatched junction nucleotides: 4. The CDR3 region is CAWSPDRGYEQYF. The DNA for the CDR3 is TGTGCCTGGAGCCCCGACAGGGGCTACGAGCAGTACTTC.

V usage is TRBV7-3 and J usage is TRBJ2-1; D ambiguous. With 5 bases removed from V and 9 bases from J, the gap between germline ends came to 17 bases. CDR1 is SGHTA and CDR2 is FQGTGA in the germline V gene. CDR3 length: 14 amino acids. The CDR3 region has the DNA TGTGCCAGCAGCCCCCAAAGTGCCTCCAGTGAGCAGTTCTTC. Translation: CASSPQSASSEQFF.

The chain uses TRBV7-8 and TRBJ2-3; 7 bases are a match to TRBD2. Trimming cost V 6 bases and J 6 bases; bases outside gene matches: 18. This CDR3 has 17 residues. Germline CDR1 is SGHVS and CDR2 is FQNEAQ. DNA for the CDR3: TGTGCCAGCAGGGTGGCGGGAGCTTCTTTTGCAATTGATACGCAGTATTTT. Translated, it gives CASRVAGASFAIDTQYF.

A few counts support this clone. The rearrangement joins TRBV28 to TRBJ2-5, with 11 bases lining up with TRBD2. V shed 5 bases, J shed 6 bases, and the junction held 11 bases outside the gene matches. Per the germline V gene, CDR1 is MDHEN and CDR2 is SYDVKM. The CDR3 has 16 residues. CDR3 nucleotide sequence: TGTGCCAGCAGTCCTCAACTAGCGGGAGTACGGCAGACCCAGTACTTC. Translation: CASSPQLAGVRQTQYF.